A selection of T cell receptor beta chains follows, all from one sample in a study of shared clonotypes between healthy human individuals. Repertoires were generated with immunoSEQ multiplex PCR, while TCRdb's copy carries only in-frame clones and drops some. The data hold some 1.5 million clones, with about 98% observed a single time. The sequencing input was naive CD4+ T cells sorted from blood. The receptors come from a young man in good health. The CDR3 runs from the conserved cysteine through the conserved F or W. D genes are given only for firm matches. Only part of the rows carry a size: once, few, many, or a class if the clone is expanded.

abundance	v_gene	d_gene	j_gene	CDR3aa	CDR3nt
.	TRBV5-1	.	TRBJ2-1	CASSLGGNSYNEQFF	TGCGCCAGCAGCTTGGGTGGCAACTCCTACAATGAGCAGTTCTTC
.	TRBV7-6	.	TRBJ2-2	CASSLPPRVVTGELFF	TGTGCCAGCAGCCTCCCCCCCAGGGTAGTCACCGGGGAGCTGTTTTTT
.	TRBV7-8	.	TRBJ2-7	CASSSAPKRSYEQYF	TGTGCCAGCAGCTCGGCCCCCAAAAGGTCCTACGAGCAGTACTTC
.	TRBV20-1	TRBD1	TRBJ2-7	CSAVTGGAQYF	TGCAGTGCTGTCACAGGGGGCGCTCAGTACTTC
.	TRBV11-3	TRBD1	TRBJ2-7	CASSPTTGWTQYF	TGTGCCAGCAGCCCGACGACAGGGTGGACGCAGTACTTC
.	TRBV10-1	.	TRBJ1-5	CASSEGFQQPQHF	TGCGCCAGCAGTGAGGGATTTCAGCAGCCCCAGCATTTT
.	TRBV9	TRBD2	TRBJ2-1	CASSVESGRTYNEQFF	TGTGCCAGCAGCGTAGAAAGCGGGAGGACCTACAATGAGCAGTTCTTC
.	TRBV6-5	.	TRBJ1-4	CASSYSNTVKEKLFF	TGTGCCAGCAGTTACTCCAATACGGTGAAAGAAAAACTGTTTTTT
.	TRBV14	.	TRBJ2-7	CASSQDLGDEQYF	TGTGCCAGCAGCCAAGACCTTGGGGACGAGCAGTACTTC
once	TRBV14	.	TRBJ2-1	CASSRRDSYNEQFF	TGTGCCAGCAGCCGCAGGGACTCCTACAATGAGCAGTTCTTC
.	TRBV5-4	TRBD1	TRBJ1-4	CASSGGTGENEKLFF	TGTGCCAGCAGCGGGGGGACAGGCGAGAATGAAAAACTGTTTTTT
.	TRBV11-2	.	TRBJ2-7	CASTLGTNEQYF	TGTGCCAGCACCCTGGGGACAAACGAGCAGTACTTC
.	TRBV11-1	.	TRBJ2-6	CASSLHSQRGSGANVLTF	TGTGCCAGCAGCTTACATTCGCAGAGGGGTTCTGGGGCCAACGTCCTGACTTTC
once	TRBV7-2	.	TRBJ2-6	CASSLDGAGANVLTF	TGTGCCAGCAGCTTAGACGGCGCTGGGGCCAACGTCCTGACTTTC
few	TRBV2	TRBD2	TRBJ2-7	CASSAPPGLATDEQYF	TGTGCCAGCAGTGCCCCACCGGGACTAGCGACCGACGAGCAGTACTTC
.	TRBV6-5	.	TRBJ1-4	CASSYSNGGYEKLFF	TGTGCCAGCAGTTACTCGAACGGCGGGTATGAAAAACTGTTTTTT